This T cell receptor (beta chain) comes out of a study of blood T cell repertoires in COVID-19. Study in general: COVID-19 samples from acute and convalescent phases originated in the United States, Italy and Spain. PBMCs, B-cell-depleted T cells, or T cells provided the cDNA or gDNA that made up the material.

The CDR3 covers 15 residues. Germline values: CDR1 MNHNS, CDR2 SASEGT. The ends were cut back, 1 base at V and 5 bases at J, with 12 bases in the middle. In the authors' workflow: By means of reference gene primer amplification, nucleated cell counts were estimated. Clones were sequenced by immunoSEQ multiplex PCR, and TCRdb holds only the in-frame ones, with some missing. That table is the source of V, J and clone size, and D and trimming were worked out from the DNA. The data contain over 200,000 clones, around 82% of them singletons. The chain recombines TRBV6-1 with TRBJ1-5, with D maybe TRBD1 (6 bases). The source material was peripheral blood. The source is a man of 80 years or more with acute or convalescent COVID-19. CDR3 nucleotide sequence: TGTGCCAGCAGTGAAGGGACAGTAACGTATCAGCCCCAGCATTTT. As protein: CASSEGTVTYQPQHF.